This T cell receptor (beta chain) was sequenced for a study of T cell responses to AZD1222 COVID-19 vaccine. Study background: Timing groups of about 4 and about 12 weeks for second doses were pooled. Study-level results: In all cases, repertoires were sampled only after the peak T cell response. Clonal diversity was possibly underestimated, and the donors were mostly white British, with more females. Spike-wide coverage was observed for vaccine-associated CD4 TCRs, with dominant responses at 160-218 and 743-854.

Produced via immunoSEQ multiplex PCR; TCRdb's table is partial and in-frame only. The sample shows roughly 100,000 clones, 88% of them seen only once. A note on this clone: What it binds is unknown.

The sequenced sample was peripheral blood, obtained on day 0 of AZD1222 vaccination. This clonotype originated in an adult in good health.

In nucleotides, the CDR3 is TGTGCCAGCAGTGAATCAGGACAGTCCAAGGGTTCACCCCTCCACTTT. Residues: CASSESGQSKGSPLHF. V gene TRBV25-1 combines with J gene TRBJ1-6, with D maybe TRBD1 (6 bases). Looked up from germline, CDR1 is MGHDK and CDR2 is SYGVNS. V lost 1 base, J lost 9 bases, and 16 bases lay in between. The CDR3 has 16 amino acids. Drawing the rest from reference TRBV25-1 and TRBJ1-6, the complete variable domain is EADIYQTPRYLVIGTGKKITLECSQTMGHDKMYWYQQDPGMELHLIHYSYGVNSTEKGDLSSESTVSRIRTEHFPLTLESARPSHTSQYLCASSESGQSKGSPLHFGNGTRLTVT.